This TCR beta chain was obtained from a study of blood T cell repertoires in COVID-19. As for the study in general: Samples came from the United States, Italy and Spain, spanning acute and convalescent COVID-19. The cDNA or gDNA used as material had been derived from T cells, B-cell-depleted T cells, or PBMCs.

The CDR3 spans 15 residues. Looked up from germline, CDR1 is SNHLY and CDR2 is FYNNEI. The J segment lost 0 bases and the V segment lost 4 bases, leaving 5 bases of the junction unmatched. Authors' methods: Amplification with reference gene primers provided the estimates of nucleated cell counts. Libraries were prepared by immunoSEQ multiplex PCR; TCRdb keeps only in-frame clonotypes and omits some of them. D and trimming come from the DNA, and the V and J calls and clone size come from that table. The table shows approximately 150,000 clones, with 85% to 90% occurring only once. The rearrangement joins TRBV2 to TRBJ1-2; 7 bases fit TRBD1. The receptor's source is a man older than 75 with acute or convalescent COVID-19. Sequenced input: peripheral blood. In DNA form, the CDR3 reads TGTGCCAGCAGTGGAGGGACAGTAGCTAACTATGGCTACACCTTC. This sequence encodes CASSGGTVANYGYTF.